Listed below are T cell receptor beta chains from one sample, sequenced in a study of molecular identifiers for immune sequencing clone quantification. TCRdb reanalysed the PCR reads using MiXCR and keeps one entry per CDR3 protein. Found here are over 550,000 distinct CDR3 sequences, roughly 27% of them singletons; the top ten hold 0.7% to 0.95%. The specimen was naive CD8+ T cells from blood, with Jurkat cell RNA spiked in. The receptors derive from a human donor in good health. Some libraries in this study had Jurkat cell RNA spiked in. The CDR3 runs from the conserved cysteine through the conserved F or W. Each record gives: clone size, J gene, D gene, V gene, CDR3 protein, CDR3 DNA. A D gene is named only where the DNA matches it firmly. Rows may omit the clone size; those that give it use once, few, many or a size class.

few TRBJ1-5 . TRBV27 CASSFVFNQPQHF TGTGCCAGCAGTTTCGTTTTCAATCAGCCCCAGCATTTT
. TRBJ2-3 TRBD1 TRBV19 CATGQGAVTDTQYF TGTGCCACTGGACAGGGGGCTGTCACAGATACGCAGTATTTT
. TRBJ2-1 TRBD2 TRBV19 CASSIGYGGKGNEQFF TGTGCCAGTAGTATAGGGTACGGGGGGAAAGGCAATGAGCAGTTCTTC
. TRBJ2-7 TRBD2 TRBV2 CASSEEGRGLSYEQYF TGTGCCAGCAGTGAAGAAGGGAGGGGCCTCTCCTACGAGCAGTACTTC
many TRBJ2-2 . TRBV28 CASSPRRGPNTGELFF TGTGCCAGCAGTCCCAGGAGGGGACCCAACACCGGGGAGCTGTTTTTT
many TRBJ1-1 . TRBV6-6 CASSFTDGNTEAFF TGTGCCAGCAGTTTCACAGACGGGAACACTGAAGCTTTCTTT
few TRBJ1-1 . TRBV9 CASSGLTGATSEAFF TGTGCCAGCAGCGGTTTAACAGGAGCTACTAGTGAAGCTTTCTTT
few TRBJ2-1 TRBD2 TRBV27 CASREIAGDNEQFF TGTGCCAGCAGGGAAATAGCGGGAGATAATGAGCAGTTCTTC
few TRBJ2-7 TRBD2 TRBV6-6 CASSYSGTTYEQYF TGTGCCAGCAGTTACTCCGGGACTACCTACGAGCAGTACTTC
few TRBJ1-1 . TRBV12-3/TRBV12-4 CASSPFLGGGAFF TGTGCCAGCAGCCCCTTTTTAGGTGGAGGAGCTTTCTTT
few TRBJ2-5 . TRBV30 CAWSLYSQETQYF TGTGCCTGGAGTTTGTACAGTCAAGAGACCCAGTACTTC
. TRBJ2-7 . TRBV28 CASSSQSEGRHGEQYF TGTGCCAGCAGTTCCCAAAGCGAAGGGAGACATGGGGAGCAGTACTTC
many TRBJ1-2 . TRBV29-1 CSFSPVGGGYTF TGCAGCTTCTCCCCCGTGGGTGGCGGCTACACCTTC
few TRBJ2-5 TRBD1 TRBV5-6 CASSLPLGDRGVQETQYF TGTGCCAGCAGCTTACCCCTGGGTGACAGGGGCGTCCAAGAGACCCAGTACTTC
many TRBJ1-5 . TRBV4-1 CASSQASAQPQHF TGCGCCAGCAGCCAAGCGAGTGCTCAGCCCCAGCATTTT
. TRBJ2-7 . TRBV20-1 CSARDSTDEQYF TGCAGTGCTAGGGACAGTACCGACGAGCAGTACTTC
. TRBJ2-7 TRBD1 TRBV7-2 CASSLSGTGGGWAYEQYF TGTGCCAGCAGCTTGTCCGGGACAGGGGGAGGTTGGGCCTACGAGCAGTACTTC